The 30 T cell receptor beta chains listed next were all sequenced from one sample in a study of vaccination effects on CD4 cells after COVID-19. The assay was immunoSEQ multiplex PCR, and TCRdb's table has in-frame clones only and misses some. Among tens of thousands of clones listed, roughly 80% were seen once. The antigens of these receptors remain unknown. Pools of viral peptides were used by the ViraFEST assay to expand antigen-specific CD4+ T cells ahead of sequencing. With more than 9 days of culture completed, CD4+ T cells were isolated. The source material was CD4+ T cells from PBMCs cultured with HCoV-229E spike peptides, sampled before COVID-19 vaccination. The receptors here all came from a human donor who received a COVID-19 vaccine.

The V gene is TRBV27, the J gene TRBJ2-2, with TRBD2 identical over 9 bases. CDR1 and CDR2 from the germline V gene are MNHEY and SMNVEV (reference sequence). V was clipped by 5 bases and J by 5 bases; unmatched bases: 9. This CDR3 is built from 16 residues. CDR3 coding DNA: TGTGCCAGCAGTCCTCCTTGGCGGGGGGGAACCGGGGAGCTGTTTTTT. The encoded protein is CASSPPWRGGTGELFF.

The chain uses TRBV7-8 and TRBJ2-5; no reliable D call. The CDR3 has 15 amino acids. V was trimmed by 1 base and J by 7 bases, leaving 16 bases between them. Germline CDR1 reads SGHVS; CDR2 reads FQNEAQ. The CDR3 loop reads CASSLVEGSVGTQYF. CDR3 sequence (DNA): TGTGCCAGCAGCTTAGTCGAAGGATCCGTCGGGACCCAGTACTTC. The whole variable domain, filled in from reference TRBV7-8 and TRBJ2-5, reads GAGVSQSPRYKVAKRGQDVALRCDPISGHVSLFWYQQALGQGPEFLTYFQNEAQLDKSGLPSDRFFAERPEGSVSTLKIQRTQQEDSAVYLCASSLVEGSVGTQYFGPGTRLLVL.

The V gene is TRBV5-1, the J gene TRBJ2-5; TRBD1 agrees at 9 bases. Trimming took 0 bases from V and 2 from J; bases not matched to a gene: 2. CDR1 and CDR2 from the germline V gene are SGHRS and YFSETQ. This CDR3 spans 15 amino acids. The CDR3 sequence: CASSLATGGQETQYF. CDR3 sequence (DNA): TGCGCCAGCAGCTTGGCGACAGGGGGGCAAGAGACCCAGTACTTC. The variable domain in full, completed from reference TRBV5-1 and TRBJ2-5, reads KAGVTQTPRYLIKTRGQQVTLSCSPISGHRSVSWYQQTPGQGLQFLFEYFSETQRNKGNFPGRFSGRQFSNSRSEMNVSTLELGDSALYLCASSLATGGQETQYFGPGTRLLVL.

The chain recombines TRBV5-3 with TRBJ1-5, with 10 bases lining up with TRBD1. TRBV5-3 is an ORF, and what it does is uncertain. The V and J ends lost 3 bases and 0 bases, in that order; junction bases with no gene match: 9. The CDR3 covers 18 residues. CDR3 protein: CARSSGTGASPSNQPQHF. CDR3 coding DNA: TGTGCCAGAAGCTCCGGGACAGGGGCCTCCCCTAGCAATCAGCCCCAGCATTTT.

The genes are TRBV19 and TRBJ2-4, with TRBD1 matching 9 bases. Germline trimming cut 1 base from V and 0 bases from J; bases unmatched to any gene: 4. The CDR3 covers 17 residues. Germline loops: CDR1 LNHDA, CDR2 SQIVND (reference sequence). DNA of the CDR3: TGTGCCAGTAGTATAGGAGGGACAGGGTTAGCCAAAAACATTCAGTACTTC. The encoded protein is CASSIGGTGLAKNIQYF.

CDR3 sequence (DNA): TGTGCCAGCAGACCTCCCCACGGGGGGTATGGCTACACCTTC. As protein: CASRPPHGGYGYTF. V and J are TRBV6-2 or TRBV6-3 and TRBJ1-2; D is possibly TRBD1 (5 bases). CDR1 and CDR2 from the germline V gene are MNHEY and SVGEGT. The V end was cut by 6 bases, the J end by 5 bases, with 16 bases between. This CDR3 contains 14 residues.

The rearrangement links TRBV6-5 to TRBJ2-5; maybe TRBD1 (6 bases). Per the germline V gene, CDR1 is MNHEY and CDR2 is SVGAGI. The CDR3 runs to 14 residues. V was trimmed by 7 bases and J by 5 bases, leaving 17 bases between them. As DNA, the CDR3 is TGTGCCAGCAAGGGCGGGTGGGGGCAGGAGACCCAGTACTTC. Encoded protein: CASKGGWGQETQYF.

V usage is TRBV4-2 and J usage is TRBJ2-1; the D gene could be TRBD1 or TRBD2 (6 bases each). The CDR3 has 16 residues. Germline values: CDR1 LGHNA, CDR2 YNFKEQ. Deletions cut 1 base from V and 6 bases from J, with 16 bases between. The CDR3: CASSQVGGPPGNEQFF. Written as DNA, the CDR3 is TGTGCCAGCAGCCAAGTAGGGGGGCCGCCGGGCAATGAGCAGTTCTTC.

V is TRBV28 and J is TRBJ2-1, with D perhaps TRBD1 (6 bases). CDR1 is MDHEN, CDR2 SYDVKM, per germline. V shed 5 bases and J shed 5 bases, with 16 bases lying between them. CDR3 length: 15 amino acids. Here the CDR3 DNA reads TGTGCCAGCAGTCCCAACACCCGGACAGACAATGAGCAGTTCTTC. Amino acids: CASSPNTRTDNEQFF. Full variable domain (rest looked up from reference TRBV28 and TRBJ2-1): DVKVTQSSRYLVKRTGEKVFLECVQDMDHENMFWYRQDPGLGLRLIYFSYDVKMKEKGDIPEGYSVSREKKERFSLILESASTNQTSMYLCASSPNTRTDNEQFFGPGTRLTVL.

This chain connects TRBV20-1 to TRBJ1-5; TRBD1 matches at 9 bases. This CDR3 contains 15 residues. V was pared by 6 bases and J by 8 bases, with 14 bases of the junction left unmatched. Germline V CDR1 and CDR2: DFQATT, SNEGSKA (reference sequence). In DNA, the CDR3 is TGCAGTGCGAGTCCCGGGACAGGGTTCGGGGAGCCCCAGCATTTT. Translated: CSASPGTGFGEPQHF.

The V gene is TRBV19, the J gene TRBJ1-2; D remains ambiguous. V was clipped by 1 base and J by 4 bases, with 13 bases between them. The CDR3 runs 15 residues. CDR1 is LNHDA and CDR2 is SQIVND in the germline V gene (reference sequence). CDR3 loop: CASSIVAAAGYGYTF. The CDR3 DNA reads TGTGCCAGTAGTATAGTGGCGGCGGCGGGCTATGGCTACACCTTC.

The rearrangement uses TRBV18 and TRBJ1-2, with 11 positions matching TRBD1. Germline V lookup: CDR1 KGHSH, CDR2 LQKENI. The CDR3 runs 14 residues. Unmatched junction bases numbered 4, after V lost 2 bases and J lost 8 bases. The CDR3: CASSPGQGAQGYTF. Written as DNA, the CDR3 is TGTGCCAGCTCACCAGGACAGGGGGCACAAGGCTACACCTTC.

This chain connects TRBV6-1 to TRBJ1-2; possible D gene TRBD1, 5 bases. CDR3 size: 13 residues. Germline V gene sequence: CDR1 MNHNS, CDR2 SASEGT. Trimming took 0 bases from V and 5 from J, leaving 7 bases between them. CDR3 in DNA: TGTGCCAGCAGTGAAGCGGCAGGGTATGGCTACACCTTC. Translation gives CASSEAAGYGYTF.

This rearrangement joins TRBV19 to TRBJ2-3; the match to TRBD1 covers 9 bases. Unmatched junction bases numbered 8, after V lost 5 bases and J lost 5 bases. Per germline, CDR1 LNHDA and CDR2 SQIVND (reference sequence). The CDR3 spans 15 residues. CDR3 sequence: CASSPTGQGGDTQYF. CDR3 sequence (DNA): TGTGCCAGTAGTCCGACGGGACAGGGAGGAGATACGCAGTATTTT.

CDR3 amino acids: CASRDRGWEKLFF. CDR3 nucleotide sequence: TGTGCCAGCAGGGACAGGGGGTGGGAAAAACTGTTTTTT. The chain recombines TRBV2 with TRBJ1-4; 10 positions agree with TRBD1. Germline V gene lookup returns CDR1 SNHLY and CDR2 FYNNEI. The J segment lost 8 bases and the V segment lost 6 bases, leaving 3 bases of the junction unmatched. The CDR3 loop spans 13 amino acids.

The rearrangement uses TRBV11-1 and TRBJ1-6, with D perhaps TRBD1 (6 bases). This CDR3 spans 14 amino acids. Germline V gene data show CDR1 as SGHAT and CDR2 as FQDESV (reference sequence). V shed 3 bases and J shed 5 bases, with 8 bases lying between them. Here the CDR3 reads CASSLGGHNSPLHF. The CDR3 bases are TGTGCCAGCAGCTTGGGGGGCCATAATTCACCCCTCCACTTT.

Only one count was recorded for this clone. The V gene is TRBV19, the J gene TRBJ2-1, with D tentatively TRBD2 (6 bases). The V end lost 0 bases, the J end lost 0 bases, and 9 bases lay between the germline ends. Germline values: CDR1 LNHDA, CDR2 SQIVND (reference sequence). CDR3 length equals 16 residues. This CDR3 is CASSIEVGSSYNEQFF. CDR3 DNA sequence: TGTGCCAGTAGTATAGAGGTCGGGAGCTCCTACAATGAGCAGTTCTTC.

In its sample, this clone was seen once. The CDR3 nucleotides are TGTGCCACCACACCCCGGAGAACACTGAACACCGGGGAGCTGTTTTTT. Translation: CATTPRRTLNTGELFF. The chain joins TRBV19 to TRBJ2-2; D is undetermined. The CDR3 sequence is 16 residues long. Germline values: CDR1 LNHDA, CDR2 SQIVND (reference sequence). Trimming left V 10 bases short and J 1 base short, with 19 bases between.

The V gene is TRBV2, the J gene TRBJ2-3; 9 bases map to TRBD2. J gave up 2 bases and V 6 bases, and 6 bases lay outside the gene matches. This CDR3 comprises 15 residues. Germline V lookup: CDR1 SNHLY, CDR2 FYNNEI. The CDR3 loop is CASRFSGGSTDTQYF. CDR3 coding DNA: TGTGCCAGCAGATTTAGCGGGGGATCCACAGATACGCAGTATTTT.

This rearrangement joins TRBV9 to TRBJ2-5, with D tentatively TRBD1 or TRBD2 (6 bases each). This CDR3 comprises 15 residues. Trimming cost V 0 bases and J 2 bases, with 11 bases left between them. The germline V gene encodes CDR1 SGDLS and CDR2 YYNGEE. The CDR3 is CASSVEGGFQETQYF. As DNA, the CDR3 is TGTGCCAGCAGCGTAGAGGGGGGCTTTCAAGAGACCCAGTACTTC.

This chain uses TRBV11-2 with TRBJ1-1; the match to TRBD1 covers 7 bases. Germline assignment: CDR1 SGHAT and CDR2 FQNNGV. V was pared by 5 bases and J by 4 bases, with 10 bases of the junction left unmatched. The CDR3 length is 15 residues. The CDR3 DNA follows: TGTGCCAGCAGCAGAAGACAGGGCCAGGCCACTGAAGCTTTCTTT. Amino acids: CASSRRQGQATEAFF.

The chain couples TRBV13 to TRBJ1-3; D not certain. This CDR3 spans 17 amino acids. Trimming took off 0 bases at V and 0 bases at J, with 12 bases between the two ends. Germline V lookup: CDR1 PRHDT, CDR2 FYEKMQ (reference sequence). CDR3 nucleotide sequence: TGTGCCAGCAGCTTAGGTAGCGGAGGGAGCTCTGGAAACACCATATATTTT. Protein: CASSLGSGGSSGNTIYF.

V is TRBV9 and J is TRBJ1-4; D uncertain. CDR1 is SGDLS and CDR2 is YYNGEE in the germline V gene. CDR3 length equals 14 residues. Trimming took off 2 bases at V and 0 bases at J, with 5 bases between the two ends. The CDR3 loop reads CASSVSTTNEKLFF. CDR3 nucleotide sequence: TGTGCCAGCAGCGTTTCTACAACTAATGAAAAACTGTTTTTT.

V gene TRBV6-5 combines with J gene TRBJ2-1, with 12 positions matching TRBD1. In germline, CDR1 is MNHEY, CDR2 SVGAGI. CDR3 size: 15 residues. V was clipped by 6 bases and J by 8 bases; unmatched bases: 8. CDR3 residues: CASRRPGQGAYEQFF. The CDR3 DNA reads as TGTGCCAGCAGACGGCCGGGACAGGGGGCCTATGAGCAGTTCTTC.

Concerning this clone itself: Other nucleotide sequences in the sample specify the same CDR3. The V call is TRBV6-2 or TRBV6-3, the J call TRBJ1-5; D gene ambiguous. This CDR3 is built from 14 residues. The ends were cut back, 2 bases at V and 1 base at J, with 6 bases in the middle. The germline gives CDR1 MNHEY, CDR2 SVGEGT. Written as DNA, the CDR3 is TGTGCCAGCAGTTACGTAGGGAGCAATCAGCCCCAGCATTTT. Encoded protein: CASSYVGSNQPQHF.

The chain is built from TRBV4-3 and TRBJ1-4, with a tentative D call TRBD1 (6 bases). CDR3 length equals 13 residues. Between the trimmed V and J ends, which lost 4 bases and 3 bases, there was a span of 6 bases. Looked up from germline, CDR1 is LGHNA and CDR2 is YSLEER. CDR3 protein: CASSRGPNEKLFF. The DNA of the CDR3 is TGCGCCAGCAGCCGGGGGCCTAATGAAAAACTGTTTTTT.

The chain employs TRBV30 and TRBJ1-2; unclear D gene. The germline gives CDR1 GTSNPN, CDR2 SVGIG (reference sequence). This CDR3 contains 14 residues. Trimming stripped 0 bases from V and 6 bases from J, with 14 bases between. DNA of the CDR3: TGTGCCTGGAGTGTACAAGGGTTAGGCGATGGCTACACCTTC. It is translated as CAWSVQGLGDGYTF.

This chain joins TRBV28 and TRBJ1-1; tentatively, D is TRBD1 (5 bases). The germline V gene has CDR1 MDHEN and CDR2 SYDVKM. This CDR3 is built from 13 residues. Trimming pared 7 bases from V and 0 bases from J, leaving 9 bases between. The CDR3 sequence: CASIDRMNTEAFF. The DNA of the CDR3 is TGTGCCAGCATAGACAGAATGAACACTGAAGCTTTCTTT.

The rearrangement joins TRBV7-2 to TRBJ1-1; no reliable D call. This CDR3 contains 17 residues. The germline gives CDR1 SGHTA, CDR2 FQGNSA. V lost 1 base and J 0 bases, leaving 15 bases between the germline ends. The CDR3 here is CASSLVRFDGLNTEAFF. CDR3 coding DNA: TGTGCCAGCAGCTTAGTCCGGTTTGACGGTTTGAACACTGAAGCTTTCTTT. Full variable domain (missing parts from reference TRBV7-2 and TRBJ1-1): GAGVSQSPSNKVTEKGKDVELRCDPISGHTALYWYRQSLGQGLEFLIYFQGNSAPDKSGLPSDRFSAERTGGSVSTLTIQRTQQEDSAVYLCASSLVRFDGLNTEAFFGQGTRLTVV.

V and J are TRBV4-2 and TRBJ2-5; 7 positions agree with TRBD2. Trimming removed 4 bases from V and 5 bases from J; junction bases left unmatched: 13. CDR3 length: 16 residues. Germline V lookup: CDR1 LGHNA, CDR2 YNFKEQ. The CDR3 protein is CASSRTGQRGGETQYF. The CDR3 DNA follows: TGTGCCAGCAGCCGAACAGGACAAAGGGGAGGGGAGACCCAGTACTTC.